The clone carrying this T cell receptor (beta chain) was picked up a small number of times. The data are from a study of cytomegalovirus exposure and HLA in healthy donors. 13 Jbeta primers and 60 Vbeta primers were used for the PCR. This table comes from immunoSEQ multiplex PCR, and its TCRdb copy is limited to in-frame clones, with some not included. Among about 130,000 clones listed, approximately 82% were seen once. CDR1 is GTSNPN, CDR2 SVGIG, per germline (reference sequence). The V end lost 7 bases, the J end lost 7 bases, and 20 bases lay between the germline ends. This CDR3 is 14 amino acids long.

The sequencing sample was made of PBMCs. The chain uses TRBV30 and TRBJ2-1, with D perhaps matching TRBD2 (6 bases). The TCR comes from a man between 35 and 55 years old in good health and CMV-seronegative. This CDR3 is CASNPAGFLNEQFF. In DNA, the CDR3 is TGTGCCTCCAACCCCGCGGGATTCTTGAATGAGCAGTTCTTC.